This record concerns one T cell receptor (beta chain) sequence. Unique molecular identifiers were incorporated into the prepared TCRbeta library. TCRdb used MiXCR to reprocess the PCR reads, holding one entry per CDR3 protein. The sample consists of hundreds of thousands of distinct CDR3 sequences, around 18% of them appearing once. The data were obtained in a study of T-cell reconstitution after alpha-beta-depleted transplantation in children. Germline V gene data show CDR1 as SGHAT and CDR2 as FQNNGV. Trimming cost V 5 bases and J 3 bases; bases outside gene matches: 6. The CDR3 has 17 residues. This TCR was recovered from a human donor who donated a stem cell graft to a child with acute lymphoblastic leukemia. Sequencing was performed on PBMCs from the stem cell graft donor, taken from the stem cell graft. The chain employs TRBV11-2 and TRBJ2-3; 15 bases map to TRBD2. The DNA of the CDR3 is TGTGCCAGCAGCCCCGGGACTAGCGGGAGGTGGACAGATACGCAGTATTTT. It codes for CASSPGTSGRWTDTQYF.